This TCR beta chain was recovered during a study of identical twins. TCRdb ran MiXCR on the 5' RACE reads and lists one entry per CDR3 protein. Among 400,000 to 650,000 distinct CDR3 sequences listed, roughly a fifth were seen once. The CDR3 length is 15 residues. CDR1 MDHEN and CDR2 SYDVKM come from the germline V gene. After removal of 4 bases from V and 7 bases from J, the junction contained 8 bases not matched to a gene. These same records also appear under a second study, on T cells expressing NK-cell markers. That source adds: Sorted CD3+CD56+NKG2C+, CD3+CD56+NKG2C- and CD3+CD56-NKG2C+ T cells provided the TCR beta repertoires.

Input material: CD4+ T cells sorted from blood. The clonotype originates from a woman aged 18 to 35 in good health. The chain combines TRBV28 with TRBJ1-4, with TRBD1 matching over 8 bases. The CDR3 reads CASSSTGTGGEKLFF. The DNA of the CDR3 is TGTGCCAGCAGTTCGACCGGGACAGGTGGTGAAAAACTGTTTTTT.